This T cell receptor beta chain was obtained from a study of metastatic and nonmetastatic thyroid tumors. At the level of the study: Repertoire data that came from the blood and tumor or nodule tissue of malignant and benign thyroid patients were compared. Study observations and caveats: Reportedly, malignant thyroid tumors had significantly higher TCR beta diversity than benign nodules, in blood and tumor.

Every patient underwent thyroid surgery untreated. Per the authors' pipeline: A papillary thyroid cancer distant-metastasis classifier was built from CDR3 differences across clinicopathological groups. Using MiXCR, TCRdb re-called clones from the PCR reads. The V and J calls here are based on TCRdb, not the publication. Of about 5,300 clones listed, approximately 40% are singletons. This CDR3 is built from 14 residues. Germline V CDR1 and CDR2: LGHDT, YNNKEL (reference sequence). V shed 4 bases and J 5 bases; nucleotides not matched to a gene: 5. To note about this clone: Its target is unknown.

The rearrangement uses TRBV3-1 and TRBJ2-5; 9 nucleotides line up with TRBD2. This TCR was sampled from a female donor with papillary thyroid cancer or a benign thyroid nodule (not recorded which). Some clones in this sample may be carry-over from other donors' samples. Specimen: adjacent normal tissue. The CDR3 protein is CASSPGLAWETQYF. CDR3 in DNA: TGTGCCAGCAGCCCCGGACTAGCGTGGGAGACCCAGTACTTC.